This TCR beta chain appears in the sequencing data of a study of pediatric ulcerative colitis. The CDR3 spans 15 residues. The V end was cut by 7 bases, the J end by 4 bases, with 16 bases between. The germline V gene has CDR1 MDHEN and CDR2 SYDVKM. General study findings and limits: Compared with controls, ulcerative colitis showed greater blood-rectum clone sharing. Two patients had blood samples with substantially reduced template counts.

A word on this clone: Its antigen is not identified.

Clones were sequenced by immunoSEQ multiplex PCR, and TCRdb holds only the in-frame ones, with some missing. Of 54,000 or so clones listed, 87% are singletons. Sample: blood. This TCR was recovered from a boy between 10 and 17 years old who was a control in a study of pediatric ulcerative colitis. The V call is TRBV28, the J call TRBJ1-4; D not resolved. CDR3 sequence: CASTKGDTRNEKLFF. The CDR3 region has the DNA TGTGCCAGCACAAAAGGCGACACCCGTAATGAAAAACTGTTTTTT.